Shown below are 25 T cell receptor beta chains from a single sample sequenced in a study of regulatory T cells in long-lasting Graves disease (dated by TCRdb to 2020 to 2022). Libraries were prepared through multiplex PCR. These reads were obtained on an Illumina HiSeq 4000. To build TCR beta libraries, CDR3 regions were amplified by Arm-PCR using iRepertoire HTBI primers. Starting from the raw public reads, TCRdb applied fastp trimming at Q25, assembled clones with MiXCR and retained in-frame beta chains. All rows with the same CDR3 protein become a single entry with the most common DNA and genes. The table for this sample lists 550,000 to 700,000 distinct CDR3 sequences; 15% to 20% of them were counted only once. 12% of the sample rests with the top ten. The time point label for this specimen denotes: newly diagnosed GD, antithyroid drugs for less than 3 months. RNA was extracted from PBMCs in TRIzol for both TCR sequencing and RNA sequencing.

These same data were also listed under a study on T cells in Graves' hyperthyroidism and ophthalmopathy.

Sequencing was performed on peripheral blood mononuclear cells (PBMCs), taken at new diagnosis, from a patient treated with antithyroid drugs. These receptors were collected from a man younger than 35 with Graves disease. Donor details come from another sample of the same person, matched by shared clones.

This clonotype was counted between two and nine times. This CDR3 reads CATSDYGSAFGTDTQYF. The CDR3 DNA is TGTGCCACCAGTGATTATGGGAGCGCTTTTGGCACAGATACGCAGTATTTT. The chain is built from TRBV24-1 and TRBJ2-3; possibly TRBD2 for D (5 bases). CDR1 is KGHDR, CDR2 SFDVKD, per germline. This CDR3 region has 17 residues. V shed 2 bases and J shed 1 base, with 15 bases lying between them.

Many counts were recorded for this clonotype. This CDR3 reads CASSLSGTSGINSYNEQFF. DNA of the CDR3: TGTGCCAGCAGTTTATCGGGGACTAGCGGGATCAACTCCTACAATGAGCAGTTCTTC. This chain connects TRBV28 to TRBJ2-1, with 13 bases fitting TRBD2. V was pared by 1 base and J by 0 bases, with 6 bases of the junction left unmatched. The CDR3 contains 19 residues. Germline CDR1 is MDHEN and CDR2 is SYDVKM.

This clonotype has a handful of counts. The J gene is TRBJ2-1, the V gene TRBV7-6, with TRBD2 as a possible D gene (7 bases). Germline V gene data show CDR1 as SGHVS and CDR2 as FNYEAQ. The CDR3 has 15 amino acids. V lost 2 bases and J 8 bases, leaving 16 bases between the germline ends. The CDR3 sequence: CASSLLGTKGDEQFF. For the CDR3, the DNA is TGTGCCAGCAGCTTACTGGGGACTAAGGGGGATGAGCAGTTCTTC.

This clonotype showed up many times. The chain is built from TRBV20-1 and TRBJ1-4, with D hard to call. The length of the CDR3 is 14 residues. CDR1 and CDR2 from the germline V gene are DFQATT and SNEGSKA (reference sequence). Trimming removed 0 bases at V and 7 bases at J, with 12 bases between. This CDR3 reads CSARDQGGSEKLFF. DNA of the CDR3: TGCAGTGCTAGAGATCAAGGAGGGAGTGAAAAACTGTTTTTT.

The table lists this clonotype with a few counts. The rearrangement uses TRBV3-1 and TRBJ1-2; D ambiguous. CDR3 length: 14 residues. The germline gives CDR1 LGHDT, CDR2 YNNKEL (reference sequence). V dropped 0 bases and J dropped 4 bases, with 9 bases sitting between them. For the CDR3, the DNA is TGTGCCAGCAGCCAAGAGGCCACGATCTATGGCTACACCTTC. Amino acid sequence: CASSQEATIYGYTF.

This chain links TRBV5-5 with TRBJ1-5, with 7 bases lining up with TRBD1. The V gene's germline CDR1 is SGHKS and CDR2 YYEKEE (reference sequence). After removal of 3 bases from V and 2 bases from J, the junction contained 11 bases not matched to a gene. CDR3 length equals 17 residues. CDR3 DNA: TGTGCCAGCAGCTCCTACCCGGGACAGAGCGGCAATCAGCCCCAGCATTTT. Its translation is CASSSYPGQSGNQPQHF.

This clonotype was observed a handful of times. The gene calls are TRBV15 and TRBJ1-4; D is perhaps TRBD1 (6 bases). In germline, CDR1 is LNHNV, CDR2 YYDKDF (reference sequence). The CDR3 extends over 15 amino acids. Trimming pared 0 bases from V and 5 bases from J, leaving 10 bases between. The DNA of the CDR3 is TGTGCCACCAGCAGAGAACAGGGTGGGAATGAAAAACTGTTTTTT. It is translated as CATSREQGGNEKLFF.

This clonotype was observed a few times. The chain carries TRBV5-1 and TRBJ2-7, with 8 bases identical to TRBD1. V was pared by 7 bases and J by 0 bases, with 9 bases of the junction left unmatched. The CDR3 is 15 amino acids. CDR1 SGHRS and CDR2 YFSETQ come from the germline V gene. The CDR3 DNA reads TGCGCCAGCTCCATCGGGACAGGCAACTCCTACGAGCAGTACTTC. It yields the protein CASSIGTGNSYEQYF.

This clonotype has a count of ten or more. The chain couples TRBV7-2 to TRBJ1-5; TRBD1 matches at 8 bases. CDR1 is SGHTA, CDR2 FQGNSA, per germline. This CDR3 comprises 12 residues. J lost 13 bases, V lost 2 bases, and 4 bases had no gene match. The CDR3 reads CASSLLGTGQHF. The CDR3, as DNA: TGTGCCAGCAGCTTACTGGGGACAGGACAGCATTTT. The variable domain in full, with the rest retrieved from reference TRBV7-2 and TRBJ1-5, is GAGVSQSPSNKVTEKGKDVELRCDPISGHTALYWYRQSLGQGLEFLIYFQGNSAPDKSGLPSDRFSAERTGGSVSTLTIQRTQQEDSAVYLCASSLLGTGQHFGDGTRLSIL.

The chain is built from TRBV5-1 and TRBJ2-5, with D possibly TRBD2 on 5 matching bases. The CDR3 runs 14 residues. Germline V gene lookup returns CDR1 SGHRS and CDR2 YFSETQ. Trimming removed 2 bases at V and 2 bases at J, with 10 bases between. The CDR3 DNA is TGCGCCAGCAGCTTCGGCTCGGGGCAAGAGACCCAGTACTTC. As protein: CASSFGSGQETQYF.

This clonotype was observed many times. V usage is TRBV7-3 and J usage is TRBJ2-1; no clear D. CDR3 size: 13 residues. V dropped 8 bases and J dropped 9 bases, with 17 bases sitting between them. Per the germline V gene, CDR1 is SGHTA and CDR2 is FQGTGA. The DNA of the CDR3 is TGTGCCAGCGCCGATGCCCAGAACGGTGAGCAGTTCTTC. It translates to CASADAQNGEQFF.

There are many counts of this clonotype. V is TRBV11-2 and J is TRBJ2-7; 7 bases fit TRBD1. In germline, CDR1 is SGHAT, CDR2 FQNNGV. Trimming took 2 bases from V and 0 from J; bases not matched to a gene: 4. The CDR3 runs 15 residues. The CDR3 sequence: CASSLRGQSSYEQYF. The CDR3, as DNA: TGTGCCAGCAGCTTAAGGGGGCAATCCTCCTACGAGCAGTACTTC.

This clonotype has a handful of counts. CDR3 sequence: CASSGHWNTEAFF. CDR3 in DNA: TGTGCCAGTTCGGGACATTGGAACACTGAAGCTTTCTTT. J is TRBJ1-1 and V is TRBV6-1; TRBD1 is a possible D gene (6 bases). V shed 9 bases and J shed 1 base, with 12 bases lying between them. There are 13 residues in the CDR3. Per germline, CDR1 MNHNS and CDR2 SASEGT.

This clonotype has a count of ten or more. The chain joins TRBV11-3 to TRBJ2-1, with 11 positions matching TRBD1. The CDR3 has 16 amino acids. The V segment lost 1 base and the J segment 3 bases; nucleotides outside the gene matches: 2. Germline CDR1 SGHNT, CDR2 YENEEA. The DNA of the CDR3 is TGTGCCAGCAGCTTAGCGGGGACAGGGGGCTACAATGAGCAGTTCTTC. The encoded protein is CASSLAGTGGYNEQFF.

This clonotype was found many times. V gene TRBV5-1 combines with J gene TRBJ2-7, with 7 bases aligning to TRBD1. Germline V CDR1 and CDR2: SGHRS, YFSETQ. The CDR3 runs to 16 residues. The V segment lost 4 bases and the J segment 0 bases; nucleotides outside the gene matches: 10. In DNA form, the CDR3 reads TGCGCCAGCAGCCACCTACAGGGGTCTAGCTCCTACGAGCAGTACTTC. Protein sequence: CASSHLQGSSSYEQYF.

This clonotype has ten or more counts. V gene TRBV29-1 combines with J gene TRBJ2-3; 11 bases map to TRBD1. CDR1 is SQVTM, CDR2 ANQGSEA, per germline. The V and J ends lost 1 base and 5 bases, in that order; junction bases with no gene match: 2. The CDR3 totals 14 residues. CDR3 nucleotide sequence: TGCAGCGTTGAAGGGGACAGGGGGGTAGATACGCAGTATTTT. Translated: CSVEGDRGVDTQYF.

This clonotype showed up many times. The chain links TRBV18 to TRBJ1-1; 9 bases fit TRBD1. The V gene end was trimmed by 4 bases and the J gene end by 1 base; junction bases not matched to a gene: 7. Germline V gene lookup returns CDR1 KGHSH and CDR2 LQKENI. The CDR3 is 16 residues long. This CDR3 is CASSRTWTGENTEAFF. The CDR3, as DNA: TGTGCCAGCTCACGGACTTGGACAGGGGAGAACACTGAAGCTTTCTTT.

This clonotype was found many times. This chain connects TRBV12-3 or TRBV12-4 to TRBJ2-7; perhaps TRBD1 as D (6 bases). The CDR3 sequence is 14 residues long. V was trimmed by 5 bases and J by 4 bases, leaving 15 bases between them. CDR3 residues: CASSLTVRGYEQYF. DNA of the CDR3: TGTGCCAGCAGTCTCACAGTAAGGGGGTACGAGCAGTACTTC.

Many counts were recorded for this clonotype. CDR3 amino acids: CATSRDRRDVNTEAFF. CDR3 sequence (DNA): TGTGCCACCAGCAGAGATCGTAGGGATGTGAACACTGAAGCTTTCTTT. This rearrangement joins TRBV15 to TRBJ1-1; D is uncertain. This CDR3 is 16 amino acids long. Trimming removed 0 bases from V and 0 bases from J, with 11 bases in between. Germline assignment: CDR1 LNHNV and CDR2 YYDKDF (reference sequence).

This clonotype was seen only a few times. The chain uses TRBV14 and TRBJ2-2; D is undetermined. This CDR3 comprises 13 residues. Germline CDR1 SGHDN, CDR2 FVKESK. Trimming pared 5 bases from V and 4 bases from J, leaving 8 bases between. The CDR3 protein is CASSSHSTGELFF. In DNA form, the CDR3 reads TGTGCCAGCAGCTCACACAGCACCGGGGAGCTGTTTTTT.

There are many counts of this clonotype. J is TRBJ2-1 and V is TRBV6-2 or TRBV6-3; D ambiguous. Germline values: CDR1 MNHEY, CDR2 SVGEGT. Between the trimmed V and J ends, which lost 2 bases and 1 base, there was a span of 6 bases. CDR3 size: 14 residues. The CDR3 nucleotides are TGTGCCAGCAGTTACCAGCCATCCTACAATGAGCAGTTCTTC. Amino acids: CASSYQPSYNEQFF.

The chain is built from TRBV29-1 and TRBJ2-3; D uncertain. The germline V gene encodes CDR1 SQVTM and CDR2 ANQGSEA. The CDR3 runs 14 residues. The V end was cut by 0 bases, the J end by 1 base, with 8 bases between. For the CDR3, the DNA is TGCAGCGTTGAAGACGGCCAGGGCACAGATACGCAGTATTTT. It specifies CSVEDGQGTDTQYF.

V usage is TRBV2 and J usage is TRBJ2-7; 8 nucleotides align to TRBD2. Germline V gives CDR1 SNHLY, CDR2 FYNNEI. Germline trimming cut 6 bases from V and 2 bases from J; bases unmatched to any gene: 6. There are 14 residues in the CDR3. The CDR3 reads CASRDPGRAYEQYF. The CDR3 nucleotides read TGTGCCAGCAGGGACCCCGGGAGGGCCTACGAGCAGTACTTC.

This clonotype was counted many times. The genes are TRBV5-1 and TRBJ2-3; D perhaps matches TRBD1 (6 bases). The germline gives CDR1 SGHRS, CDR2 YFSETQ. Deletions cut 3 bases from V and 0 bases from J, with 8 bases between. The CDR3 covers 14 residues. Written as DNA, the CDR3 is TGCGCCAGCAGCTCAGGGGACAGCACAGATACGCAGTATTTT. Amino acid sequence: CASSSGDSTDTQYF. Looking up the rest from reference TRBV5-1 and TRBJ2-3 gives the full variable domain: KAGVTQTPRYLIKTRGQQVTLSCSPISGHRSVSWYQQTPGQGLQFLFEYFSETQRNKGNFPGRFSGRQFSNSRSEMNVSTLELGDSALYLCASSSGDSTDTQYFGPGTRLTVL.

The table lists this clonotype with many counts. The chain carries TRBV30 and TRBJ2-3; possible D gene TRBD2, 6 bases. With 0 bases removed from V and 4 bases from J, the gap between germline ends came to 14 bases. The germline V gene encodes CDR1 GTSNPN and CDR2 SVGIG (reference sequence). This CDR3 has 15 amino acids. In DNA form, the CDR3 reads TGTGCCTGGAGTGTAGGCCGGGAGCTTCCAGATACGCAGTATTTT. It codes for CAWSVGRELPDTQYF.